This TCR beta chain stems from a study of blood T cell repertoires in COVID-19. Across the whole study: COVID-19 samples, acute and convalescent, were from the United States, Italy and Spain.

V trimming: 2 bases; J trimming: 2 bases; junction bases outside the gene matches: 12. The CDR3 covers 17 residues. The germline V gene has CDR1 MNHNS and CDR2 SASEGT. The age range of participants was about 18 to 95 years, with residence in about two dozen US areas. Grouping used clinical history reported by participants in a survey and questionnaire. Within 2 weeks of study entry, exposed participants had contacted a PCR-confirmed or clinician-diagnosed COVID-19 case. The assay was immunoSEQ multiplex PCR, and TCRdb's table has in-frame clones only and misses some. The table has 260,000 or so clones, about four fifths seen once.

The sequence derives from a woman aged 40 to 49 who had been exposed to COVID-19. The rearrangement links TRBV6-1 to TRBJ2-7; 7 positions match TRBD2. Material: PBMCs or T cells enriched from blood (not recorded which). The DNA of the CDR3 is TGTGCCAGCAGTGAACTCCAGATGGCCGGGGGGACCTACGAGCAGTACTTC. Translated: CASSELQMAGGTYEQYF.